Each of the 9 T cell receptor beta chains below was sequenced from the same sample in a study of beta chain features in type 1 diabetes. Isolated RNA was reverse transcribed in full, so expressed TCRB transcripts were sequenced. Clones were read by immunoSEQ multiplex PCR, and TCRdb kept only the in-frame ones, dropping some. In the table there are approximately 340,000 clones, around 16% of which are singletons. Sequencing was performed on naive CD4+ T cells from blood. Receptors originate from a woman aged 18-29 years in good health.

In this sample, this clone turned up a few times. This CDR3 reads CASSIGQGGSYEQYF. The CDR3 region has the DNA TGTGCCAGTAGTATTGGACAGGGGGGCTCCTACGAGCAGTACTTC. The gene calls are TRBV19 and TRBJ2-7; 10 nucleotides line up with TRBD1. With V trimmed by 3 bases and J by 0 bases, 2 bases remained unmatched. The CDR3 runs 15 residues. Germline V gene sequence: CDR1 LNHDA, CDR2 SQIVND (reference sequence).

J is TRBJ1-2 and V is TRBV30; 12 bases align to TRBD1. Trimming took 3 bases from V and 7 from J; bases not matched to a gene: 6. The length of the CDR3 is 14 residues. Germline CDR1 is GTSNPN and CDR2 is SVGIG (reference sequence). Here the CDR3 reads CAWRGDRGRFGYTF. CDR3 nucleotides: TGTGCCTGGAGAGGGGACAGGGGGCGTTTTGGCTACACCTTC.

The chain combines TRBV9 with TRBJ2-5; 9 bases agree with TRBD1. This CDR3 contains 14 residues. Germline CDR1 and CDR2: SGDLS and YYNGEE. The ends lost 4 bases at V and 5 bases at J; junction bases unmatched: 6. The CDR3 here is CASSSRTGVETQYF. The CDR3 bases are TGTGCCAGCAGCTCCAGGACAGGGGTCGAGACCCAGTACTTC.

This chain links TRBV5-1 with TRBJ1-1; D may be TRBD1 (5 bases). V was trimmed by 3 bases and J by 5 bases, leaving 17 bases between them. The CDR3 contains 15 residues. Germline-derived CDR1 and CDR2 are SGHRS and YFSETQ. CDR3 nucleotide sequence: TGCGCCAGCAGCTACCGGGACGGGGGGTTGACTGAAGCTTTCTTT. It encodes CASSYRDGGLTEAFF. The full variable domain, with the rest looked up from reference TRBV5-1 and TRBJ1-1, is KAGVTQTPRYLIKTRGQQVTLSCSPISGHRSVSWYQQTPGQGLQFLFEYFSETQRNKGNFPGRFSGRQFSNSRSEMNVSTLELGDSALYLCASSYRDGGLTEAFFGQGTRLTVV.

The chain couples TRBV30 to TRBJ2-2, with 7 positions matching TRBD1. The CDR3 length is 15 residues. In germline, CDR1 is GTSNPN, CDR2 SVGIG (reference sequence). V dropped 0 bases and J dropped 4; count of bases not matched to a gene: 5. The CDR3 spells CAWSVLTGVTGELFF. The CDR3 DNA reads TGTGCCTGGAGTGTACTAACAGGGGTCACCGGGGAGCTGTTTTTT.

A remark on this clone: At the DNA level, this CDR3 is encoded by other sequences in the same sample as well. The chain combines TRBV7-2 with TRBJ2-7; tentative D call: TRBD1 (6 bases). Germline V gives CDR1 SGHTA, CDR2 FQGNSA. This CDR3 has 13 amino acids. V was clipped by 1 base and J by 3 bases, with 7 bases between them. The CDR3 coding sequence is TGTGCCAGCAGCTTAGGCAGGGGCTACGAGCAGTACTTC. Translated, it gives CASSLGRGYEQYF.

This clone was seen more than once but under ten times. V usage is TRBV6-6 and J usage is TRBJ1-2, with a weak D call TRBD1 (6 bases). Germline V gene lookup returns CDR1 MNHNY and CDR2 SVGAGI (reference sequence). With 5 bases removed from V and 6 bases from J, the gap between germline ends came to 13 bases. The CDR3 sequence is 13 residues long. The DNA for the CDR3 is TGTGCCAGCAGTCCGACAGGTTTAGATGGCTACACCTTC. Residues: CASSPTGLDGYTF.

There are a few counts of this clone. V is TRBV28 and J is TRBJ1-2; possible D gene TRBD1, 5 bases. CDR1 is MDHEN, CDR2 SYDVKM, per germline. The CDR3 length is 16 residues. The V and J ends lost 2 bases and 5 bases respectively, with 18 bases between them. CDR3 amino acids: CASSLRWGAEEYGYTF. CDR3 bases: TGTGCCAGCAGTTTACGGTGGGGCGCCGAGGAATATGGCTACACCTTC.

The chain recombines TRBV2 with TRBJ1-2; D possibly corresponds to TRBD1 (5 bases). V was pared by 5 bases and J by 8 bases, with 18 bases between. CDR1 and CDR2 from the germline V gene are SNHLY and FYNNEI. This CDR3 comprises 14 residues. The CDR3 nucleotides read TGTGCCAGCAGTATCAGGGCGTTCGGTGAAGGCTACACCTTC. Amino acids: CASSIRAFGEGYTF.